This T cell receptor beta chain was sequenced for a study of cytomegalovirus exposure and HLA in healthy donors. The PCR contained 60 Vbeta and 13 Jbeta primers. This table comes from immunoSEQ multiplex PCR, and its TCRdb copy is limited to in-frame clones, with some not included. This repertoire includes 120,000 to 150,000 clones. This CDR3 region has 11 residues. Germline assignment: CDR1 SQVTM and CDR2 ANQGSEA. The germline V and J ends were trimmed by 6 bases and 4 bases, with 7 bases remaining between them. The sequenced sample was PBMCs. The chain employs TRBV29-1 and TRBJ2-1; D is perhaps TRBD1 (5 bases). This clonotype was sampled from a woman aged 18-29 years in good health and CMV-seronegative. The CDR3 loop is CSVDRYNEQFF. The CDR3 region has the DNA TGCAGCGTAGACAGATACAATGAGCAGTTCTTC.